This TCR beta chain derives from a study of shared clonotypes between healthy human individuals (dated by TCRdb to 2018 to 2020). As for the study more broadly: A few men and two women, aged 18 to 49 years, made up the cohort. Each donor's leukapheresis produced roughly between about 0.9 and 9.5 billion PBMCs. To increase sequencing depth and limit assay-specific biases, TCR repertoire library preparation and sequencing were carried out by different laboratories using diverse techniques. To estimate repertoire size and how much clonotype sharing occurs between individuals, the study deeply sequenced the blood TCR repertoires of roughly 5 healthy adults.

Of note for this clone: This receptor's antigen is unknown. The input lacks base qualities; no much larger clone sits a single base away.

Donors were healthy HIV-negative adults with no recently reported acute infections or vaccinations. Every donor was a Caucasian adult living in Nashville, Tennessee, USA. For unsorted samples, 85 million to 100 million PBMCs were counted, and genomic DNA was extracted using the QIAamp DNA Blood Mini kit. Blood was obtained by leukapheresis, after which PBMCs were separated by Ficoll-Histopaque density gradient centrifugation and cryopreserved in liquid nitrogen vapor phase. V is trimmed back by 1 base and J by 6 bases, and the junction contains 7 bases that no gene match accounts for. Reading the germline V gene gives CDR1 SGDLS and CDR2 YYNGEE. Spanning cysteine to phenylalanine, the CDR3 consists of 16 amino acids. The CDR3 DNA has 48 bases and is translated from base 1. Using the deep immunoSEQ assay, multiplex PCR amplified TCR CDR3 regions from genomic DNA. For each cell subset, the extracted genomic DNA was distributed evenly across all wells of several immunoSEQ 96-well plates, and each plate served as one replicate. For unsorted PBMC, roughly 270 ng genomic DNA, equal to about 30,000 T cell genomes, was loaded into each replicate PCR. Genomic DNA from unsorted PBMC was sequenced over ten immunoSEQ deep assay plates. The purified libraries were quantified using a Qubit 3.0 fluorometer, sized with a Bioanalyzer 2100, and then quantified again using the KAPA Library Quantification kit. Every immunoSEQ 96-well plate was sequenced on a dedicated single-read 150-cycle Illumina NextSeq 550 flow cell. The authors' pipeline ran thus. Because the immunoSEQ output held only junctional sequences and lacked quality scores, the filtering could not match the filtering applied to full-length reads. Sequences were annotated with PyIR, a Python wrapper for IgBLAST v1.9, using IMGT germline references to assign V/J genes and CDR3. Reads with weak V/J assignments (E-value above 1e-6), missing CDR3, stop codons, out-of-frame junctions, or ambiguous translated residues were removed. A V3J clonotype was defined by an identical inferred V gene, J gene, and CDR3 amino acid sequence. The percentage overlap between two repertoires was calculated by dividing the number of shared unique clonotypes by the size of the smaller repertoire. Richness of each repertoire was evaluated using RTK rarefaction, the Chao1 estimator, and Recon v2.1 estimates of unobserved clonotypes. In TCRdb, the immuneACCESS table is reduced to in-frame sequences with V and J assigned. These tables do not hold every clone; where another copy was compared, an unresolved V gene accounts for under half, and the others remain unexplained. V, J and clone size are taken as reported in that table, and D and trimming were inferred from the DNA itself. The sample table holds about half a million clones, of which around three quarters were seen once. Less than 15% of the sample lies in the top ten.

What the research found in general, with its limitations: Based on pairwise subsampling, the degree of clonotype sharing among donors was expected to be affected by sequencing depth. Sampling was restricted to blood, and TCR repertoires in tissue are likely to differ from TCR repertoires in blood. The genetic and exposure-history diversity represented was limited by the small number of donors.

Sequencing was done on a sample of PBMCs. The chain couples TRBV9 to TRBJ2-2; 9 middle bases align to TRBD1. This TCR was recovered from a woman in her 40s in good health. Some clones in this sample may be carry-over from other donors' samples. The nucleotide sequence is given as TGTGCCAGCAGCGTAACACAGGGGGCCTTACCCGGGGAGCTGTTTTTT. This encodes CASSVTQGALPGELFF.